This T cell receptor beta chain comes out of a study of T cells in Graves' hyperthyroidism and ophthalmopathy. Overall study results and limits: A 13 V-J model separated ophthalmopathy from stable hyperthyroidism. Most expanded thyroid clonotypes above 0.001 recurred in blood.

This clonotype was counted ten times or more. Antigen unknown. The CDR3 regions of TCR beta were amplified from RNA transcripts. TCR CDR3 underwent first-round RT-PCR with the HTBI primer set. TCRdb ran MiXCR on the multiplex PCR reads and lists one entry per CDR3 protein. The repertoire holds a few hundred thousand distinct CDR3 sequences, with roughly 15% as singletons. V was clipped by 0 bases and J by 7 bases; unmatched bases: 6. There are 15 residues in the CDR3. Per germline, CDR1 SGHRS and CDR2 YFSETQ. The study included ophthalmopathy patients with Clinical Activity Score at least 3, NOSPECS grade at least 4 and duration under 3 months. Source material for PBMCs was less than 12 ml fresh peripheral blood.

Sequencing was carried out using blood. The V gene is TRBV5-1, the J gene TRBJ2-1; TRBD2 matches 8 bases. This sequence was found in a woman in her sixties or seventies with Graves' ophthalmopathy. CDR3 loop: CASSLAGRETNEQFF. The CDR3, as DNA: TGCGCCAGCAGCTTGGCCGGGAGGGAGACGAATGAGCAGTTCTTC.